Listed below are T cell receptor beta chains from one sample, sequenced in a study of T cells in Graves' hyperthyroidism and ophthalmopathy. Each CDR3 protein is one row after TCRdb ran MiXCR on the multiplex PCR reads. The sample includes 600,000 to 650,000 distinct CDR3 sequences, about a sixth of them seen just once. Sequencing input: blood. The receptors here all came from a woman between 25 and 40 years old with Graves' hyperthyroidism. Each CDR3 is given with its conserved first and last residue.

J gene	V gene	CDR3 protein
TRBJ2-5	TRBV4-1	CASSQAESGGGRETQYF
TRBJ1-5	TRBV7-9	CASSSGHSNQPQHF
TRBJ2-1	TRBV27	CASSLAQRGYNEQFF
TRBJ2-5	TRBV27	CASSLSRPTAQETQYF
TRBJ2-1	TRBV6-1	CASSMGLAIDEQFF
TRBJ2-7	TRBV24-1	CATSDTAYEQYF
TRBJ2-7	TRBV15	CATSRNGPAGGYEQYF
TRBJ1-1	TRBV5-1	CASSDPGQGAGTEAFF
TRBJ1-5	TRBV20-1	CSAYGHRVEGNQPQHF
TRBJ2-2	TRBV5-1	CASSLALQVIDTGELFF
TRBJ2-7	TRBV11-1	CASTPLGGSYEQYF
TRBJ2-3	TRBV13	CASGQGTTDTQYF
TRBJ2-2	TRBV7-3	CASSKGDRGGLNTGELFF
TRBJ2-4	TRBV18	CASSPTGSIQYF
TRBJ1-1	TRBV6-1	CASSSGTGVTEAFF
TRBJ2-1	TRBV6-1	CASTGVAERRNEQFF
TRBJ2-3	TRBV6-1	CASSSPEDTQYF
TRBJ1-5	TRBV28	CASSLPSNQPQHF
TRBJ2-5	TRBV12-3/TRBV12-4	CASSLASGSLSSQETQYF
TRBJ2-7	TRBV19	CASSMGGGSYEQYF
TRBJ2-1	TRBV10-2	CASGQSGEQFF
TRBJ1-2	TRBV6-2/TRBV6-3	CASSTVRGGAYGYTF
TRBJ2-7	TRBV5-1	CASSLASGIGGQYF
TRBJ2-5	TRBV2	CASSITGGTFQDETQYF